This record concerns one TCR beta chain sequence. The data belong to a study of blood T cell repertoires in COVID-19. At the level of the study: The origin of the acute and convalescent COVID-19 samples was the United States, Italy and Spain. In each case, the material was cDNA or gDNA derived from T cells, B-cell-depleted T cells, or PBMCs.

The CDR3 length is 15 residues. V lost 2 bases, J lost 6 bases, and 6 bases stayed unmatched. The germline gives CDR1 MNHEY, CDR2 SVGAGI. How the authors handled the data: Estimates of nucleated cell counts were drawn from the amplification of reference gene primers. Measured with immunoSEQ multiplex PCR; TCRdb has only the in-frame clones, and not every one. D and trimming were read from the DNA, whereas the V and J calls and clone size are those reported in that table. The sample includes 65,000 to 95,000 clones, over 70% of them seen just once. This chain uses TRBV6-5 with TRBJ2-7; 11 bases agree with TRBD2. This TCR was recovered from a man in his fifties or sixties with active or convalescent COVID-19. The sample taken for sequencing was peripheral blood. CDR3 sequence reads: CASSYTTSGGSEQYF. The CDR3, as DNA: TGTGCCAGCAGTTACACCACTAGCGGGGGAAGCGAGCAGTACTTC.